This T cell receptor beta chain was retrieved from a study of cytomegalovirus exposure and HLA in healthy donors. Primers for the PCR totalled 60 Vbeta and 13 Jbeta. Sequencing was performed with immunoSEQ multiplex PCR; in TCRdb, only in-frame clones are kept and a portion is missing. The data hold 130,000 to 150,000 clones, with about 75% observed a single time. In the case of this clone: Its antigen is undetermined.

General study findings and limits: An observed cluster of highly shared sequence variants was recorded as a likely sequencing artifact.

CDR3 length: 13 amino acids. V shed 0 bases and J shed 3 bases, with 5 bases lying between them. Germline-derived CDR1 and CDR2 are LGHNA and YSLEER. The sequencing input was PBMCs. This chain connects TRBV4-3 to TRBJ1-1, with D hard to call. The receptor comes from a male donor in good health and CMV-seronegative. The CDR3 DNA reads TGCGCCAGCAGCCAAGATTCGGACACTGAAGCTTTCTTT. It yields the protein CASSQDSDTEAFF.